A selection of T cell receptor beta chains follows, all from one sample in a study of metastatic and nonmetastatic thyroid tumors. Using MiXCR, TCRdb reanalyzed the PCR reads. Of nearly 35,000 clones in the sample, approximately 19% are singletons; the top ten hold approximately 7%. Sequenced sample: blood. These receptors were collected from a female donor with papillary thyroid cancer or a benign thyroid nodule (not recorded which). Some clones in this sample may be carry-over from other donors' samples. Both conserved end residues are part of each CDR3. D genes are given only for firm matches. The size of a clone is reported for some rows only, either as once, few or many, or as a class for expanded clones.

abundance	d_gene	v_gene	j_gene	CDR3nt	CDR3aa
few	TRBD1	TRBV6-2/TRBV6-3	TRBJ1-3	TGTGCCAGCAGTTCGGACAGGGCTGGAAACACCATATATTTT	CASSSDRAGNTIYF
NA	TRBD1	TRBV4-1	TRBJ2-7	TGCGCCAGCAGCTACGGACAGGGCCCCCGGGACGAGCAGTACTTC	CASSYGQGPRDEQYF
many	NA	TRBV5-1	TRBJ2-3	TGCGCCAGCAGCTCGCCGGGGACTCCCGGAGGCACAGATACGCAGTATTTT	CASSSPGTPGGTDTQYF
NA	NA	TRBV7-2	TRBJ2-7	TGTGCCAGCAGTCTCTCCCTGTCCTACGAGCAGTACTTC	CASSLSLSYEQYF
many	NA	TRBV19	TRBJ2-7	TGTGCCAGTAGGACGACAGGTCGGTCTCCCTACGAGCAGTACTTC	CASRTTGRSPYEQYF
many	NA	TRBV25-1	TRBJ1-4	TGTGCCAGCAACAGGGCAACTAATGAAAAACTGTTTTTT	CASNRATNEKLFF
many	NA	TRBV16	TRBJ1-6	TGTGCCAGCAGCTTCACACCAGCCTCCTATAATTCACCCCTCCACTTT	CASSFTPASYNSPLHF
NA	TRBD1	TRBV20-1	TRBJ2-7	TGCAGTGCTCCCGGACAGGGGAAGTCGGACGAGCAGTACTTC	CSAPGQGKSDEQYF
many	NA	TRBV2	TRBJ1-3	TGTGCCACCCGGAGGGGTCCTGGAAACACCATATATTTT	CATRRGPGNTIYF
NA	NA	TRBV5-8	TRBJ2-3	TGTGCCAGCAGCTTGGAGTCAGGTAGCGCAGATACGCAGTATTTT	CASSLESGSADTQYF
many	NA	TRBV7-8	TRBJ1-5	TGTGCCAGCAGCTTATCGGCGGATCATAGCAATCAGCCCCAGCATTTT	CASSLSADHSNQPQHF
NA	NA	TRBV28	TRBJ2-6	TGTGCCAGCAACCGTGGGGCCGGGGACAACGTCCTGACTTTC	CASNRGAGDNVLTF
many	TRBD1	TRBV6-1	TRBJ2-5	TGTGCCAGCAGCCTAGACAGGGGGCGCGAGACCCAGTACTTC	CASSLDRGRETQYF
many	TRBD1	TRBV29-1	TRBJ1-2	TGCAGCGTCCCCCCGCGTGAAGAACAGGGGGCGTATGGCTACACCTTC	CSVPPREEQGAYGYTF
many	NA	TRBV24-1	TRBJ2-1	TGTGCCACCAGTGATTCCGGGGGGCTATTCTACAATGAGCAGTTCTTC	CATSDSGGLFYNEQFF
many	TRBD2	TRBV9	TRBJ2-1	TGTGCCAGCAGCGTAGCAGGGACTAGCGTCGATGAGCAGTTCTTC	CASSVAGTSVDEQFF
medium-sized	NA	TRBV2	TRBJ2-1	TGTGCCAGCAGTGCCTACAATGAGCAGTTCTTC	CASSAYNEQFF
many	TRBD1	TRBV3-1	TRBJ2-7	TGTGCCCCCCGAGGGGAACAGGACAGGGTTCGGACCTACGAGCAGTACTTC	CAPRGEQDRVRTYEQYF
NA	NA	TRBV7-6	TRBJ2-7	TGTGCCAGCAGCTTAGAGGCCGGGACATCCTACGAGCAGTACTTC	CASSLEAGTSYEQYF
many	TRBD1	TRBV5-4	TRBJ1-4	TGTGCCAGCAGCACTAACAGGGGATTAAATGAAAAACTGTTTTTT	CASSTNRGLNEKLFF
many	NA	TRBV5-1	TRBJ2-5	TGCGCCAGCAACCAAGGACAGTTACAAGAGACCCAGTACTTC	CASNQGQLQETQYF
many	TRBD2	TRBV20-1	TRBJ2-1	TGCAGTGCTGACTTTACCGGGACTAGCAAATACAATGAGCAGTTCTTC	CSADFTGTSKYNEQFF
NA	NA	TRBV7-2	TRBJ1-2	TGTGCCAGCAGCCCACCCCCCCGGGTCTACACCTTC	CASSPPPRVYTF
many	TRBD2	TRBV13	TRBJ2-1	TGTGCCAGCAGCTTAGGACTAGCGGGAGGGGGGGTTTACAATGAGCAGTTCTTC	CASSLGLAGGGVYNEQFF
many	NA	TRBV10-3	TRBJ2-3	TGTGCCATCAGCCCTTCTGGGGGATACACAGATACGCAGTATTTT	CAISPSGGYTDTQYF